One sample yielded the 24 T cell receptor beta chains listed below, sequenced in a study of shared clonotypes between healthy human individuals. TCRdb's table, derived via immunoSEQ multiplex PCR, lists solely in-frame clones and lacks some. The sample holds 2 million to 3 million clones, 90% to 95% seen once. The sample taken for sequencing was naive CD4+ T cells from PBMCs. As for subset: CD45RA+ positively selected. These receptors all come from a man younger than 35 in good health. Some clones in this sample may be carry-over from other donors' samples.

On this clone itself: Within the sample, other DNA sequences also encode this same CDR3. The V and J genes are TRBV7-9 and TRBJ2-5; tentative D call: TRBD2 (5 bases). Germline V lookup: CDR1 SEHNR, CDR2 FQNEAQ (reference sequence). Trimming took 4 bases from V and 2 from J, leaving 8 bases between them. The CDR3 sequence is 13 residues long. The CDR3 sequence is CASSSGIQETQYF. The DNA for the CDR3 is TGTGCCAGCAGCTCCGGGATTCAAGAGACCCAGTACTTC.

V is TRBV11-2 and J is TRBJ1-2, with TRBD1 matching over 7 bases. In germline, CDR1 is SGHAT, CDR2 FQNNGV. J was trimmed by 2 bases and V by 5 bases; bases with no gene match: 11. The CDR3 is made up of 16 amino acids. The CDR3 DNA reads TGTGCCAGCAGCCGATCCCCGGGACAGTTGAACTATGGCTACACCTTC. It codes for CASSRSPGQLNYGYTF.

Concerning this clone: Since a much larger clone is just one base distant, this may be a read error. V gene TRBV9 combines with J gene TRBJ1-1, with a weak D call TRBD1 (5 bases). The CDR3 runs 13 residues. Trimming removed 4 bases from V and 1 base from J, with 8 bases in between. Germline CDR1 reads SGDLS; CDR2 reads YYNGEE. CDR3 sequence: CASSFDRNTEAFF. In DNA form, the CDR3 reads TGTGCCAGCAGCTTCGACAGGAACACTGAAGCTTTCTTT. The full variable domain, its missing parts supplied by reference TRBV9 and TRBJ1-1, is DSGVTQTPKHLITATGQRVTLRCSPRSGDLSVYWYQQSLDQGLQFLIQYYNGEERAKGNILERFSAQQFPDLHSELNLSSLELGDSALYFCASSFDRNTEAFFGQGTRLTVV.

The J gene is TRBJ2-7, the V gene TRBV6-1, with D possibly matching TRBD2 (5 bases). The length of the CDR3 is 14 residues. The germline V gene encodes CDR1 MNHNS and CDR2 SASEGT. The V gene lost 2 bases and the J gene lost 1 base, with 9 bases spanning the gap. Here the CDR3 DNA reads TGTGCCAGCAGTGAACCCGGGATATCCTACGAGCAGTACTTC. This gives the protein CASSEPGISYEQYF.

V usage is TRBV13 and J usage is TRBJ2-1, with TRBD2 matching 16 bases. With 3 bases clipped from V and 10 bases from J, the junction kept 6 bases outside the gene matches. CDR3 length: 16 amino acids. Germline V CDR1 and CDR2: PRHDT, FYEKMQ (reference sequence). CDR3 sequence (DNA): TGTGCCAGCAGCTTGGGACTAGCGGGAGGGCCGCGAGAGCAGTTCTTC. Protein sequence: CASSLGLAGGPREQFF.

The rearrangement joins TRBV7-8 to TRBJ1-2; TRBD1 matches 8 bases. This CDR3 has 15 residues. Germline CDR1 SGHVS, CDR2 FQNEAQ. V was clipped by 2 bases and J by 2 bases; unmatched bases: 4. The CDR3 DNA is TGTGCCAGCAGCTTATCGGCAGGGGGCAACTATGGCTACACCTTC. This encodes CASSLSAGGNYGYTF.

The CDR3 loop is CASSGDSPNYGYTF. DNA for the CDR3: TGTGCCAGCTCAGGGGACAGTCCTAACTATGGCTACACCTTC. V and J are TRBV18 and TRBJ1-2; 7 bases are shared with TRBD1. The ends lost 5 bases at V and 0 bases at J; junction bases unmatched: 3. The CDR3 covers 14 residues. Germline CDR1 and CDR2: KGHSH and LQKENI.

The CDR3 is CASSQAGQTEQYF. CDR3 nucleotide sequence: TGCGCCAGCAGCCAGGCAGGACAGACCGAGCAGTACTTC. This sequence joins TRBV4-1 and TRBJ2-7; TRBD1 is a possible D gene (6 bases). The CDR3 has 13 residues. Germline V CDR1 and CDR2: MGHRA, YSYEKL. V was shortened by 3 bases and J by 6 bases, with 12 bases between the two germline ends.

The rearrangement joins TRBV7-7 to TRBJ2-7; D perhaps matches TRBD1 (6 bases). The CDR3 length is 16 residues. Trimming took 5 bases from V and 6 from J, leaving 23 bases between them. Per germline, CDR1 SSHAT and CDR2 FNYEAQ (reference sequence). The CDR3 DNA reads as TGTGCCAGCAGCACTCATGACGGGACACCGCCTCGCGAGCAGTACTTC. It translates to CASSTHDGTPPREQYF.

On this clone: Additional DNA sequences in this sample encode the identical CDR3. This chain joins TRBV18 and TRBJ2-3, with D uncertain. The CDR3 has 13 amino acids. Trimming stripped 1 base from V and 1 base from J, with 3 bases between. Germline V lookup: CDR1 KGHSH, CDR2 LQKENI. The CDR3 DNA reads TGTGCCAGCTCACCACGAGGCACAGATACGCAGTATTTT. Its translation: CASSPRGTDTQYF. The variable domain in full, with the rest retrieved from reference TRBV18 and TRBJ2-3, is NAGVMQNPRHLVRRRGQEARLRCSPMKGHSHVYWYRQLPEEGLKFMVYLQKENIIDESGMPKERFSAEFPKEGPSILRIQQVVRGDSAAYFCASSPRGTDTQYFGPGTRLTVL.

The chain uses TRBV5-1 and TRBJ2-5, with D perhaps matching TRBD1 (5 bases). CDR3 length: 16 residues. From germline, CDR1 is SGHRS and CDR2 YFSETQ. The V end lost 7 bases, the J end lost 4 bases, and 23 bases lay between the germline ends. The chain's CDR3 is CASHNPLGPVGETQYF. The CDR3, as DNA: TGCGCCAGCCATAACCCTCTGGGGCCGGTGGGAGAGACCCAGTACTTC.

The rearrangement joins TRBV6-6 to TRBJ2-1, with 8 bases that match TRBD2. CDR3 length equals 14 residues. Trimming at V came to 2 bases and at J to 8 bases, leaving 5 bases not matched to a gene. Germline lookup yields CDR1 MNHNY and CDR2 SVGAGI (reference sequence). Here the CDR3 reads CASSYGLAVDEQFF. CDR3 in DNA: TGTGCCAGCAGTTACGGACTAGCCGTGGATGAGCAGTTCTTC.

A remark on this clone: Distinct nucleotide sequences in the sample also encode this CDR3. J is TRBJ1-5 and V is TRBV7-2; D not resolved. V dropped 2 bases and J dropped 6 bases, with 5 bases sitting between them. Germline lookup yields CDR1 SGHTA and CDR2 FQGNSA. The CDR3 is 12 amino acids. This CDR3 is CASSLLGQPQHF. DNA of the CDR3: TGTGCCAGCAGCTTACTTGGTCAGCCCCAGCATTTT.

The chain employs TRBV9 and TRBJ1-1, with 7 bases lining up with TRBD1. CDR1 and CDR2 (germline): SGDLS, YYNGEE. The length of the CDR3 is 15 residues. V shed 0 bases, J shed 5 bases, and the junction held 7 bases outside the gene matches. The CDR3 loop reads CASSVDSGGGTEAFF. The CDR3 bases are TGTGCCAGCAGCGTAGATTCAGGGGGTGGGACTGAAGCTTTCTTT.

This rearrangement joins TRBV28 to TRBJ1-5, with 10 bases matching TRBD1. This CDR3 is built from 13 residues. V was clipped by 5 bases and J by 16 bases; unmatched bases: 11. Germline-derived CDR1 and CDR2 are MDHEN and SYDVKM. CDR3 bases: TGTGCCAGCAGTCGACAGGGGGCCGGTCGAAATCATTTT. The encoded protein is CASSRQGAGRNHF.

The chain links TRBV7-2 to TRBJ2-1; 12 bases fit TRBD2. The V segment lost 4 bases and the J segment 5 bases; nucleotides outside the gene matches: 3. Germline V gene sequence: CDR1 SGHTA, CDR2 FQGNSA. The CDR3 runs 15 residues. The CDR3 DNA reads as TGTGCCAGCAGCTCCGGACTAGCGGGAAACAATGAGCAGTTCTTC. It codes for CASSSGLAGNNEQFF.

The chain combines TRBV5-1 with TRBJ1-1; no reliable D call. There are 14 residues in the CDR3. Germline CDR1 reads SGHRS; CDR2 reads YFSETQ. The V end lost 0 bases, the J end lost 8 bases, and 14 bases lay between the germline ends. The CDR3 region is CASSLGELPAEAFF. CDR3 coding DNA: TGCGCCAGCAGCTTGGGGGAGCTCCCCGCCGAAGCTTTCTTT.

This chain uses TRBV18 with TRBJ1-1, with D possibly TRBD1 on 6 matching bases. V lost 2 bases, J lost 3 bases, and 10 bases lay in between. In germline, CDR1 is KGHSH, CDR2 LQKENI. CDR3 length: 14 amino acids. The CDR3 coding sequence is TGTGCCAGCTCACCAGTGCCAGGGGACACTGAAGCTTTCTTT. Its protein product is CASSPVPGDTEAFF.

This chain connects TRBV19 to TRBJ1-4, with D possibly matching TRBD1 (5 bases). The CDR3 is made up of 15 amino acids. Germline CDR1 reads LNHDA; CDR2 reads SQIVND (reference sequence). The ends were cut back, 5 bases at V and 7 bases at J, with 17 bases in the middle. CDR3 nucleotide sequence: TGTGCCAGTAGTGCCAGGGACGCCGTTAGTGAAAAACTGTTTTTT. Amino acids: CASSARDAVSEKLFF.

The V gene is TRBV5-4, the J gene TRBJ2-6, with a tentative D call TRBD1 (5 bases). This CDR3 is built from 17 residues. Germline loops: CDR1 SGHNT, CDR2 YYREEE (reference sequence). V lost 0 bases and J lost 0, with 10 bases in between. The DNA for the CDR3 is TGTGCCAGCAGCTTGGAGGGGAATCCCTCTGGGGCCAACGTCCTGACTTTC. It specifies CASSLEGNPSGANVLTF.

The chain carries TRBV5-5 and TRBJ1-4; the D is unclear. The CDR3 spans 15 residues. V dropped 3 bases and J dropped 4 bases, with 13 bases sitting between them. Germline loops: CDR1 SGHKS, CDR2 YYEKEE (reference sequence). For the CDR3, the DNA is TGTGCCAGCAGCTCCCTTACGGCTAATAATGAAAAACTGTTTTTT. This translates into CASSSLTANNEKLFF.

The sample holds a few counts of this clone. The chain is built from TRBV30 and TRBJ1-1; D is unresolved. In germline, CDR1 is GTSNPN, CDR2 SVGIG (reference sequence). The CDR3 contains 14 residues. V lost 5 bases to trimming and J lost 6 bases, with 19 bases between them. In DNA, the CDR3 is TGTGCCTGGCTTCCCACTCTCCTGAGGGCTGAAGCTTTCTTT. It yields the protein CAWLPTLLRAEAFF. Looking up the rest from reference TRBV30 and TRBJ1-1 gives the full variable domain: SQTIHQWPATLVQPVGSPLSLECTVEGTSNPNLYWYRQAAGRGLQLLFYSVGIGQISSEVPQNLSASRPQDRQFILSSKKLLLSDSGFYLCAWLPTLLRAEAFFGQGTRLTVV.

Comment on this clone: The same CDR3 arises from other DNA sequences in this sample as well. The rearrangement uses TRBV9 and TRBJ2-3; D may match TRBD1 or TRBD2 (5 bases each). Trimming took off 1 base at V and 5 bases at J, with 11 bases between the two ends. CDR1 and CDR2 (germline): SGDLS, YYNGEE. The CDR3 is 14 amino acids. This CDR3 is CASSVRDRGDTQYF. CDR3 nucleotides: TGTGCCAGCAGCGTAAGGGACCGAGGAGATACGCAGTATTTT.

The table lists this clone with a count of one. The chain carries TRBV27 and TRBJ2-7; TRBD2 matches 7 bases. Looked up from germline, CDR1 is MNHEY and CDR2 is SMNVEV (reference sequence). The CDR3 length is 15 residues. V gave up 5 bases and J gave up 0 bases; unmatched junction bases: 7. This chain's CDR3 is CASSPLAVPSYEQYF. CDR3 nucleotide sequence: TGTGCCAGCAGTCCCCTAGCGGTGCCCTCCTACGAGCAGTACTTC.